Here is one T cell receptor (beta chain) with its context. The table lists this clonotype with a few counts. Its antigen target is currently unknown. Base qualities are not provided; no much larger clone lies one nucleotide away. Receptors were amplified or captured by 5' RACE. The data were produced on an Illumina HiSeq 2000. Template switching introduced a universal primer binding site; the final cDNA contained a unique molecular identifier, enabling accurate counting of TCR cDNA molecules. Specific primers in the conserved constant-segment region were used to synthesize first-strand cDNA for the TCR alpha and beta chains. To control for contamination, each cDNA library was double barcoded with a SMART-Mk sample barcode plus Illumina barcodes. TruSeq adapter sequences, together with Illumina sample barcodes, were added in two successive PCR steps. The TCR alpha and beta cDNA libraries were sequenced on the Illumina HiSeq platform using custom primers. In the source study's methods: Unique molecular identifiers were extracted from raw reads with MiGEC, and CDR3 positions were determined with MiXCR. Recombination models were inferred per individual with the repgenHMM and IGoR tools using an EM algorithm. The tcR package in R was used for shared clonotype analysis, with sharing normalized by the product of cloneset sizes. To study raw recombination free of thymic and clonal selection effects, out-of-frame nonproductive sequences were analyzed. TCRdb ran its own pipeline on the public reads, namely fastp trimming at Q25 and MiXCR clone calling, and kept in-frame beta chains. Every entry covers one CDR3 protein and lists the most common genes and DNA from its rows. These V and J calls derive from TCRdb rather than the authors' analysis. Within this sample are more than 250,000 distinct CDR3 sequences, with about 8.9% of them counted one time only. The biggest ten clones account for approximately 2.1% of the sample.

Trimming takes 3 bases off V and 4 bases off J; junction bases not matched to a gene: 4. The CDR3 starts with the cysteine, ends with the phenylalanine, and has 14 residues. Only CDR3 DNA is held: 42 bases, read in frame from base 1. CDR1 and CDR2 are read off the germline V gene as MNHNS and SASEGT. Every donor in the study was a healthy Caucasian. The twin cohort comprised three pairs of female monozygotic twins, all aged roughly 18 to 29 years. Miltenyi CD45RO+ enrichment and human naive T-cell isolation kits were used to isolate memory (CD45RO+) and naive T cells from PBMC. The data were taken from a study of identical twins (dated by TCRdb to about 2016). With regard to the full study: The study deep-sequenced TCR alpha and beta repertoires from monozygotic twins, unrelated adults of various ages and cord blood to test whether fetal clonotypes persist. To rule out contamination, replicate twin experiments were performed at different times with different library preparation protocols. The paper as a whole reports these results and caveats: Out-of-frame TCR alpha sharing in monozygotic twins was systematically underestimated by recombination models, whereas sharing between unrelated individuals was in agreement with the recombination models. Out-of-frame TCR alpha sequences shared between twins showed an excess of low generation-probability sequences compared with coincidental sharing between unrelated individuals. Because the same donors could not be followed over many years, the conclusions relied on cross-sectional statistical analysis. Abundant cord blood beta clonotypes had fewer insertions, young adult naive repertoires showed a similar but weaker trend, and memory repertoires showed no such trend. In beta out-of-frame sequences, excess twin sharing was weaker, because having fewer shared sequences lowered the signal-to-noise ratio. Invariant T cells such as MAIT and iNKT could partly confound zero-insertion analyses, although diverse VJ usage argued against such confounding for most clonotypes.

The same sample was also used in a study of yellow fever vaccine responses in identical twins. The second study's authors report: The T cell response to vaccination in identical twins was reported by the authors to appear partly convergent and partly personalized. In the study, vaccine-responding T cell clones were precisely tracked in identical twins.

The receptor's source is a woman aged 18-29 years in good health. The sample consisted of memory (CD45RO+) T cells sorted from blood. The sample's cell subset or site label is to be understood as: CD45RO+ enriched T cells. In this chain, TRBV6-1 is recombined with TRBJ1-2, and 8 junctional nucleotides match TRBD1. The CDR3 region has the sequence CASSDQGASYGYTF. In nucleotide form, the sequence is TGTGCCAGCAGTGATCAGGGGGCGAGCTATGGCTACACCTTC.